This TCR beta chain originates from a study of T cell repertoires in cytomegalovirus infection. Study information: Both a matching HLA type and CMV infection were indicated by public TCR beta signatures.

Per the germline V gene, CDR1 is SGHTA and CDR2 is FQGNSA. This CDR3 contains 15 residues. Trimming took off 7 bases at V and 0 bases at J, with 15 bases between the two ends. General study findings and limits: Summed frequency of public TCR beta families distinguished CMV carriers with the relevant HLA. Across the ex vivo response, the dominant clonotypes were HLA-C-restricted CMV-specific TCR beta clonotypes.

MiXCR, applied by TCRdb to the reads, yields one record per CDR3 protein. This table holds around 260,000 distinct CDR3 sequences, 20% to 30% found once. This clonotype has only a few counts. Its target is unknown. This rearrangement joins TRBV7-2 to TRBJ1-2, with TRBD1 as a possible D gene (5 bases). Sequenced input: PBMCs. The TCR comes from a human donor in good health (CMV status not recorded). Some clones in this sample may be carry-over from other donors' samples. The CDR3 DNA follows: TGTGCCAGCAACGTCGGGGGGTACCCTAACTATGGCTACACCTTC. Amino acid sequence: CASNVGGYPNYGYTF.